This T cell receptor (beta chain) was observed in a study of CD8 T cells in Susac syndrome. Comments on this clonotype: What it recognizes is unknown.

Findings and limits, study-wide: The study found that Susac CD8+ clonal expansion peaked in TEMRA cells and active patients.

Random hexamers served to reverse transcribe about 0.45 to 1 ug RNA. The method of amplification for TCR beta CDR3 was immunoSEQ multiplex PCR, covering 54 Vbeta and 13 Jbeta. TCRdb re-derived calls from the immunoSEQ multiplex PCR reads in MiXCR, one entry per CDR3 protein. The table records about 130,000 distinct CDR3 sequences, roughly 94% of them present only once. The TCR comes from a human donor with Susac syndrome. The source material was CD8+ T cells from PBMCs.

Here the CDR3 reads CASSWGQGDEAFF. Here the CDR3 DNA reads TGCGCCAGCAGCTGGGGGCAGGGGGATGAAGCTTTCTTT. The chain uses TRBV5-1 and TRBJ1-1; TRBD1 agrees at 7 bases. Germline CDR1 is SGHRS and CDR2 is YFSETQ. V was pared by 3 bases and J by 7 bases, with 6 bases of the junction left unmatched. The CDR3 is made up of 13 amino acids.